A single T cell receptor (beta chain) is shown here with its context. This receptor's antigen is unknown. No much larger clonotype is one base removed from it; base qualities were not supplied. This entry belongs to a study of EBV T-cell therapy then PD-1 blockade in nasopharyngeal carcinoma listed by TCRdb under 2021. The sample's treatment or condition label, decoded: AdE1-LMPpoly-expanded autologous EBV-specific T-cell therapy followed by anti-PD-1 nivolumab. V is pared back by 7 bases and J by 7 bases, with 17 bases lying between the germline termini. The germline V gene provides CDR1 MNHEY and CDR2 SVGAGI. The cysteine opens and the phenylalanine closes a CDR3 of 13 amino acids. Kept here is only the CDR3 DNA, which spans 39 bases and is read in frame from base 1. The Qiagen DNeasy Kit was used to extract genomic DNA from the sorted cells. The immunoSEQ platform was used for deep sequencing of the TCR beta chain. In the authors' own workflow: Repertoire data analysis was performed with the immunoSEQ Analyzer software. Sourced from immuneACCESS, this table was stored by TCRdb with only in-frame sequences that have V and J called. A share of the clones is absent; for the studies checked, an unresolved V gene accounts for under half, and the remainder has no known explanation. V, J and clone size were drawn from that table, and D and trimming were deduced from the DNA. A total of approximately 23,000 clones appear in this sample, 82% of them only once. Roughly 26% of the sample belongs to the ten largest clones.

This clonotype originated in a middle-aged man with nasopharyngeal carcinoma. The chain uses TRBV6-5 and TRBJ2-7; the D segment is perhaps TRBD1 or TRBD2, each sharing 5 matched bases. Sequenced here: CD8+ T cells from blood, sampled at day -245 from a patient whose treatment included autologous EBV-specific T cells and nivolumab. The CDR3 protein sequence reads: CASTQGPESEQYF. The DNA is as follows: TGTGCCAGCACCCAGGGACCGGAGAGTGAGCAGTACTTC.